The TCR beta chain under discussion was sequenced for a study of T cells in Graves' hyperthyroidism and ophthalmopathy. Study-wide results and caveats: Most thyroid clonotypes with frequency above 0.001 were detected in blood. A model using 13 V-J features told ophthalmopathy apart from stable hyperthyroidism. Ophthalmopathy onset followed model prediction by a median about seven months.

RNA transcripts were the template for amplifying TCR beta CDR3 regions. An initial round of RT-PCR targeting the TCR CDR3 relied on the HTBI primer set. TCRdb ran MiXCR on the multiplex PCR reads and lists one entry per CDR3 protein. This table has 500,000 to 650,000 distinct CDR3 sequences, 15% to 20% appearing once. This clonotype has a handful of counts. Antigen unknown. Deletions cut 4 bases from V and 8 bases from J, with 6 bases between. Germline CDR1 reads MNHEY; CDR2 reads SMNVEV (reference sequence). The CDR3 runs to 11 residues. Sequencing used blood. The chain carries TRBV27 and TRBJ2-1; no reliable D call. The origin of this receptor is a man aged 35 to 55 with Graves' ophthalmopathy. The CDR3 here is CASSSPYEQFF. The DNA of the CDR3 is TGTGCCAGCAGTTCCCCCTATGAGCAGTTCTTC.